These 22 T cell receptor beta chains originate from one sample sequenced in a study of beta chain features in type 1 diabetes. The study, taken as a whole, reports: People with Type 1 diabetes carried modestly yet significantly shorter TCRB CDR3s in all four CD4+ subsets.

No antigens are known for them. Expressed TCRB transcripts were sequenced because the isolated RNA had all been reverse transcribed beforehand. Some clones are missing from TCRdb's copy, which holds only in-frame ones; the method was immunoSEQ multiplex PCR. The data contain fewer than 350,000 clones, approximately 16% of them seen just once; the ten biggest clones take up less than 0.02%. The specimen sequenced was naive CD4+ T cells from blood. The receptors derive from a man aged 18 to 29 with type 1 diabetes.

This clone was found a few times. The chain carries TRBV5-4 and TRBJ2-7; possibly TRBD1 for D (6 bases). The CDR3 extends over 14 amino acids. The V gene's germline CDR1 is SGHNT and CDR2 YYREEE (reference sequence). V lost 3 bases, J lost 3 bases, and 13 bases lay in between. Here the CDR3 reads CASSSQGPGYEQYF. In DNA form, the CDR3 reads TGTGCCAGCAGCTCACAGGGTCCTGGCTACGAGCAGTACTTC.

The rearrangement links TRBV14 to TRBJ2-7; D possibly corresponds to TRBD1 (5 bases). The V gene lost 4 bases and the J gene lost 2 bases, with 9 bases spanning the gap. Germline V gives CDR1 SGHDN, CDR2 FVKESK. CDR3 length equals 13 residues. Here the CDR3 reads CASSPQGTYEQYF. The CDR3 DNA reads TGTGCCAGCAGCCCGCAGGGAACCTACGAGCAGTACTTC.

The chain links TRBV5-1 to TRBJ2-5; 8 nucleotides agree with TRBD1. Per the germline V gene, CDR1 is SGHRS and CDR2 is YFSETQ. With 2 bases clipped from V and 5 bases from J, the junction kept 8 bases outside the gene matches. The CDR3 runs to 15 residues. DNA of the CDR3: TGCGCCAGCAGCTTCGGCAGGGGGCGAGGGGAGACCCAGTACTTC. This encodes CASSFGRGRGETQYF. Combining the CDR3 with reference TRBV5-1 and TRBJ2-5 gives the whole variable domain KAGVTQTPRYLIKTRGQQVTLSCSPISGHRSVSWYQQTPGQGLQFLFEYFSETQRNKGNFPGRFSGRQFSNSRSEMNVSTLELGDSALYLCASSFGRGRGETQYFGPGTRLLVL.

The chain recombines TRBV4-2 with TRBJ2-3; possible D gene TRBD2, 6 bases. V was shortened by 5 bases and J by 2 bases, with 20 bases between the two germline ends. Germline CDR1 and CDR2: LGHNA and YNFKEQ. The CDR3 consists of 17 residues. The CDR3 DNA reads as TGTGCCAGCAGCGACTACCTAGCGCGGAAAGCCACAGATACGCAGTATTTT. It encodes CASSDYLARKATDTQYF.

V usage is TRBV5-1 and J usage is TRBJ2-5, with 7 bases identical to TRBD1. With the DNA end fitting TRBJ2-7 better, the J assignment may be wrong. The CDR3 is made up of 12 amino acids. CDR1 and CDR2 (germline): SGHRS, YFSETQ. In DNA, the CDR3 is TGCGCCAGCAGTTCGGACAGGCACGAGCAGTACTTC. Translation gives CASSSDRHEQYF.

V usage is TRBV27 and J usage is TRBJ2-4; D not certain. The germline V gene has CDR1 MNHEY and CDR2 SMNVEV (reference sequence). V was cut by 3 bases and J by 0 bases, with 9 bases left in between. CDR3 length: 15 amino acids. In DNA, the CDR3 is TGTGCCAGCAGTTTCGCAGGCCAAGCCAAAAACATTCAGTACTTC. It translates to CASSFAGQAKNIQYF.

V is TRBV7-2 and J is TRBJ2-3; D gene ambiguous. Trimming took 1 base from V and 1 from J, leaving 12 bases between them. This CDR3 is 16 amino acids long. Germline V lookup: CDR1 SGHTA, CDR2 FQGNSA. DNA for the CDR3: TGTGCCAGCAGCTTAGTCGGAGCCCTTCGCACAGATACGCAGTATTTT. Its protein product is CASSLVGALRTDTQYF.

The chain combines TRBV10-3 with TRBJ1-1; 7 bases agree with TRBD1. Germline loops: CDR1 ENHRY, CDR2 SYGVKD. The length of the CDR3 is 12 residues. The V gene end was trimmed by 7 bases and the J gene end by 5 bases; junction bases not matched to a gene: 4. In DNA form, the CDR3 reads TGTGCCATCACGACAGGGAGGACTGAAGCTTTCTTT. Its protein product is CAITTGRTEAFF.

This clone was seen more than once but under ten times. The CDR3 bases are TGTGCCAGCAGCGCGGCGGCAGCTAACTATGGCTACACCTTC. Protein sequence: CASSAAAANYGYTF. The J gene is TRBJ1-2, the V gene TRBV7-2; no firm D call. This CDR3 has 14 residues. V lost 5 bases and J 0 bases, leaving 10 bases between the germline ends. The germline V gene encodes CDR1 SGHTA and CDR2 FQGNSA. The whole variable domain, filled in from reference TRBV7-2 and TRBJ1-2, reads GAGVSQSPSNKVTEKGKDVELRCDPISGHTALYWYRQSLGQGLEFLIYFQGNSAPDKSGLPSDRFSAERTGGSVSTLTIQRTQQEDSAVYLCASSAAAANYGYTFGSGTRLTVV.

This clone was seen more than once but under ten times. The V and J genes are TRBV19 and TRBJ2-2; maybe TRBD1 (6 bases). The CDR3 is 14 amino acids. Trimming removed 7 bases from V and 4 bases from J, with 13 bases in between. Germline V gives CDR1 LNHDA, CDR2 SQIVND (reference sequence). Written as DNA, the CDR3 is TGTGCCAGTACCCAAAGGACAGTCACCGGGGAGCTGTTTTTT. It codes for CASTQRTVTGELFF.

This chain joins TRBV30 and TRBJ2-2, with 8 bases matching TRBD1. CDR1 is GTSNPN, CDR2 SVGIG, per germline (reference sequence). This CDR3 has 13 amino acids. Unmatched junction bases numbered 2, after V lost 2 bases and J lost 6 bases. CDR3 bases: TGTGCCTGGAGTCGCAGGGGGCCCGGGGAGCTGTTTTTT. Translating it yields CAWSRRGPGELFF.

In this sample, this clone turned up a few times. CDR3 loop: CASSQESSGRDEQFF. CDR3 nucleotide sequence: TGTGCCAGCAGCCAAGAGTCTAGCGGGAGGGATGAGCAGTTCTTC. V usage is TRBV4-2 and J usage is TRBJ2-1, with TRBD2 identical over 12 bases. CDR3 size: 15 residues. Germline V gene sequence: CDR1 LGHNA, CDR2 YNFKEQ. With V trimmed by 0 bases and J by 8 bases, 2 bases remained unmatched.

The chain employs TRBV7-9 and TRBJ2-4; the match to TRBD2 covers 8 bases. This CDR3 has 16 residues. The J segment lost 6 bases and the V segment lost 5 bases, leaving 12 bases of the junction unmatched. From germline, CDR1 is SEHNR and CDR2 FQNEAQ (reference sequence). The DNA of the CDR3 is TGTGCCAGCAGCCAGGCGCCAGCGGGAGCCCGAAACATTCAGTACTTC. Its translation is CASSQAPAGARNIQYF. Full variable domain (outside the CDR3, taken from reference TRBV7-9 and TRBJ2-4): DTGVSQNPRHKITKRGQNVTFRCDPISEHNRLYWYRQTLGQGPEFLTYFQNEAQLEKSRLLSDRFSAERPKGSFSTLEIQRTEQGDSAMYLCASSQAPAGARNIQYFGAGTRLSVL.

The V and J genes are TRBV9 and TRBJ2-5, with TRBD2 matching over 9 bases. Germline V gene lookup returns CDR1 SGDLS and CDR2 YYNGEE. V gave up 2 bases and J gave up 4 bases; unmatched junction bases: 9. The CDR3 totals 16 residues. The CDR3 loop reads CASSVSSGRGGETQYF. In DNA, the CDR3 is TGTGCCAGCAGCGTGAGTAGCGGGAGAGGAGGAGAGACCCAGTACTTC.

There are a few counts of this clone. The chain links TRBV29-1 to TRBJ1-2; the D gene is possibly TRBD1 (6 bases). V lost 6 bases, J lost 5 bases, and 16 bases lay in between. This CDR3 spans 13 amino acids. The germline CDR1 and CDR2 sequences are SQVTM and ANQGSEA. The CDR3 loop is CSVARTAEYGYTF. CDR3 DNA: TGCAGCGTGGCCCGGACAGCCGAGTATGGCTACACCTTC.

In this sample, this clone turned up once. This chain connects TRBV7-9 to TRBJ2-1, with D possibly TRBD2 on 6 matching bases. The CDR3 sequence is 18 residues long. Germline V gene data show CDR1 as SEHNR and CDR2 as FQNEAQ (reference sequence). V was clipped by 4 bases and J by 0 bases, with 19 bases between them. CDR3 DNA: TGTGCCAGCAGCTGGGCCAAGCAGAATAGCGGCTCCTACAATGAGCAGTTCTTC. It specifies CASSWAKQNSGSYNEQFF.

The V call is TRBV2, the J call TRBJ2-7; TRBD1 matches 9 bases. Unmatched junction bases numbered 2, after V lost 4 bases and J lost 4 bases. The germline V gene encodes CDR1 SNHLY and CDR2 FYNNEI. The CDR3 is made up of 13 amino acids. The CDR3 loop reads CASSGTGVYEQYF. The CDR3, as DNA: TGTGCCAGCAGTGGGACAGGGGTGTACGAGCAGTACTTC.

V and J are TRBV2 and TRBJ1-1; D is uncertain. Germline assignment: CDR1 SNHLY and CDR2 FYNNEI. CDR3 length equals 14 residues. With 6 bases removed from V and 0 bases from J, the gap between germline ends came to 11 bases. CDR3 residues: CASRGDPLNTEAFF. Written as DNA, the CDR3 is TGTGCCAGCAGGGGAGACCCGTTGAACACTGAAGCTTTCTTT.

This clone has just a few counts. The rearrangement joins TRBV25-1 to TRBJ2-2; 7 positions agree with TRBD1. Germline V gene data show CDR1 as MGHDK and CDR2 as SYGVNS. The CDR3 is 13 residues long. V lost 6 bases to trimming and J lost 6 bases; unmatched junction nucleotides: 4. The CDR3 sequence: CASRKGAPGELFF. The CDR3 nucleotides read TGTGCCAGCAGAAAGGGGGCACCCGGGGAGCTGTTTTTT.

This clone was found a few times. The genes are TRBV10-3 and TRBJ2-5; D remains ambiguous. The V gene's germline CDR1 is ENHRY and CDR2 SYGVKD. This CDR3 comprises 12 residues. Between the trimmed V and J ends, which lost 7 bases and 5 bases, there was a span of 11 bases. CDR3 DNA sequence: TGTGCCATCAATGACGCCGGGGAGACCCAGTACTTC. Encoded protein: CAINDAGETQYF.

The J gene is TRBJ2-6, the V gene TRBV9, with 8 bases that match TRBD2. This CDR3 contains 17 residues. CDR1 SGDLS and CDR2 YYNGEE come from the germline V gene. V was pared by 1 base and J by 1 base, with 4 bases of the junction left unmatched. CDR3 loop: CASSVRGGPSGANVLTF. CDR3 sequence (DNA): TGTGCCAGCAGCGTACGGGGGGGGCCTTCTGGGGCCAACGTCCTGACTTTC.

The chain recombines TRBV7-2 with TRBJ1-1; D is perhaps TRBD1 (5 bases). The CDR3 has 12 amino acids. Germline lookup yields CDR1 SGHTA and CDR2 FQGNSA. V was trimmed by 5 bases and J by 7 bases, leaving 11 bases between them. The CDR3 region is CASSHDSDEAFF. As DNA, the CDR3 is TGTGCCAGCAGCCATGACAGTGATGAAGCTTTCTTT.